The 10 T cell receptor beta chains below come from one sample, sequenced in a study of control samples from healthy donors and cancer patients. Assay used: immunoSEQ multiplex PCR; TCRdb lists only in-frame clones, some missing. Of tens of thousands of clones in the sample, roughly 86% were seen once. Sequencing used PBMCs. These TCRs come from a woman between 45 and 60 years old with head and neck cancer.

The genes are TRBV28 and TRBJ1-5; 9 nucleotides agree with TRBD1. The CDR3 extends over 17 amino acids. In germline, CDR1 is MDHEN, CDR2 SYDVKM. The junction had 7 bases not matched to a gene; V was cut back by 4 bases and J by 0 bases. CDR3 nucleotide sequence: TGTGCCAGCAGTTCGGACAGGGGCGGGGGTAGCAATCAGCCCCAGCATTTT. Translation: CASSSDRGGGSNQPQHF.

This chain connects TRBV5-1 to TRBJ1-5; TRBD1 agrees at 7 bases. This CDR3 region has 17 residues. The J segment lost 0 bases and the V segment lost 9 bases, leaving 15 bases of the junction unmatched. CDR1 is SGHRS, CDR2 YFSETQ, per germline. As DNA, the CDR3 is TGCGCCATTCACACCGGGACAGAGCTTCATAGCAATCAGCCCCAGCATTTT. It translates to CAIHTGTELHSNQPQHF.

The J gene is TRBJ2-7, the V gene TRBV2; the D gene is possibly TRBD2 (6 bases). The V end was cut by 7 bases, the J end by 7 bases, with 14 bases between. Germline CDR1 reads SNHLY; CDR2 reads FYNNEI. The CDR3 consists of 12 residues. This CDR3 is CASTERVWEQYF. CDR3 DNA: TGTGCCAGCACTGAGCGGGTCTGGGAGCAGTACTTC.

This rearrangement joins TRBV19 to TRBJ1-2; possibly TRBD1 for D (6 bases). V lost 6 bases and J 3 bases, leaving 17 bases between the germline ends. Germline V gene lookup returns CDR1 LNHDA and CDR2 SQIVND (reference sequence). The CDR3 has 15 residues. The CDR3 coding sequence is TGTGCCAGTAGCCTCCGGTCGGGGGCAGACTATGGCTACACCTTC. This codes for CASSLRSGADYGYTF.

This clone was seen a few times. V usage is TRBV30 and J usage is TRBJ2-5, with 8 nucleotides matching TRBD2. The CDR3 consists of 14 residues. Germline V gene data show CDR1 as GTSNPN and CDR2 as SVGIG (reference sequence). Trimming took 5 bases from V and 4 from J; bases not matched to a gene: 9. The CDR3 DNA is TGTGCCTGGGATAACAGTGGGACTAGAGAGACCCAGTACTTC. This sequence encodes CAWDNSGTRETQYF.

The chain combines TRBV7-8 with TRBJ2-7; D is possibly TRBD1 or TRBD2 (7 bases each). The CDR3 runs to 19 residues. CDR1 and CDR2 (germline): SGHVS, FQNEAQ. V was pared by 5 bases and J by 0 bases, with 26 bases between. The CDR3 protein is CASSTGGPGTATHSYEQYF. CDR3 sequence (DNA): TGTGCCAGCAGCACGGGAGGCCCGGGGACAGCGACTCACTCCTACGAGCAGTACTTC.

V gene TRBV4-2 combines with J gene TRBJ2-7; D is ambiguous. The length of the CDR3 is 13 residues. Germline-derived CDR1 and CDR2 are LGHNA and YNFKEQ. Trimming pared 1 base from V and 7 bases from J, leaving 11 bases between. CDR3 DNA: TGTGCCAGCAGCCAAGGGTCCGCTGGAGAGCAGTACTTC. Translating it yields CASSQGSAGEQYF.

This chain uses TRBV21-1 with TRBJ2-7; TRBD1, the D gene given by the table, was not confirmed from the DNA. TRBV21-1 is classified as a pseudogene. The CDR3 sequence is 12 residues long. The DNA for the CDR3 is TGTGCCAGCAGGGACAGTACCTACGAGCAGTACTTC. It is translated as CASRDSTYEQYF.

The chain employs TRBV9 and TRBJ2-7, with D perhaps assigned TRBD1 or TRBD2 (5 bases each). The V gene lost 1 base and the J gene lost 5 bases, with 16 bases spanning the gap. The germline V gene has CDR1 SGDLS and CDR2 YYNGEE. The CDR3 is 15 residues long. In DNA, the CDR3 is TGTGCCAGCAGCGTACAGGGAGTTGGGGATCACGAGCAGTACTTC. Translation gives CASSVQGVGDHEQYF.

The chain employs TRBV5-1 and TRBJ2-5, with D unclear. This CDR3 has 11 amino acids. Trimming shortened V by 2 bases and J by 9 bases, and 8 bases separated the two germline ends. Per germline, CDR1 SGHRS and CDR2 YFSETQ. CDR3 bases: TGCGCCAGCAGCTTCGGTGGGCCCCAGTACTTC. Translating it yields CASSFGGPQYF.